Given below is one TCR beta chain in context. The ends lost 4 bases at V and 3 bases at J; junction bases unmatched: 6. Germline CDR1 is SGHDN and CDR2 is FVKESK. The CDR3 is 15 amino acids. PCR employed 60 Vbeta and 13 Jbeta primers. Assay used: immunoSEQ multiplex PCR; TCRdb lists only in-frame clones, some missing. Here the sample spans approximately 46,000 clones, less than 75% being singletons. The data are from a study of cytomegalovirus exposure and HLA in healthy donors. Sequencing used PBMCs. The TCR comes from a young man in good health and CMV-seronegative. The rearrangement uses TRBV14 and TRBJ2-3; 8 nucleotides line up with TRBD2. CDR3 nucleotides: TGTGCCAGCAGCCGTAATAGCGGGGCGACAGATACGCAGTATTTT. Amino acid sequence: CASSRNSGATDTQYF. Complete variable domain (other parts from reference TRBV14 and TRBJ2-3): EAGVTQFPSHSVIEKGQTVTLRCDPISGHDNLYWYRRVMGKEIKFLLHFVKESKQDESGMPNNRFLAERTGGTYSTLKVQPAELEDSGVYFCASSRNSGATDTQYFGPGTRLTVL.